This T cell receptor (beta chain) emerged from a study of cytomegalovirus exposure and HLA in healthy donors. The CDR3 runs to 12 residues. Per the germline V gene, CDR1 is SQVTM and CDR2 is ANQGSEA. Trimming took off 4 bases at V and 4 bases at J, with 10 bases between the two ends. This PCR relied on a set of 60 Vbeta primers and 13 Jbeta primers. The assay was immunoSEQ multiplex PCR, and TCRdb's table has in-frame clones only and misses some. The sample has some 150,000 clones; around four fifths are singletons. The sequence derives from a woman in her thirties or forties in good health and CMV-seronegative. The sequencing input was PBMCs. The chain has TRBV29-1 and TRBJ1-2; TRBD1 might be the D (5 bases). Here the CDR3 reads CSVGQGGYGYTF. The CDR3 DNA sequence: TGCAGCGTTGGGCAGGGCGGCTATGGCTACACCTTC.